This T cell receptor beta chain stems from a study of blood T cells in healthy people across ages. A J-beta primer mix and a sample-barcoded 5' primer were used in a second PCR of roughly 6 to 12 cycles. Each of the samples gave a minimum of 3 million paired-end reads that contained CDR3. MiXCR, run by TCRdb on the 5' RACE reads, gives a single entry per CDR3 protein. Of roughly 500,000 distinct CDR3 sequences listed, 25% to 30% are singletons. As to this clonotype: The antigen is not known.

Extraction yielded at least 6 micrograms of total RNA per sample. Overall study findings and caveats: TCR beta diversity was tightly associated with the proportion of naive T cells.

The source is a woman aged 70 to 79 in good health. Material for sequencing was blood.

CDR3 nucleotides: TGTGCCAGCAGTTTACCGAGGACTAGCGGGGAAGAGACCCAGTACTTC. The encoded protein is CASSLPRTSGEETQYF. The rearrangement joins TRBV12-3 or TRBV12-4 to TRBJ2-5, with 12 bases that match TRBD2. This CDR3 comprises 16 residues. The V gene end was trimmed by 2 bases and the J gene end by 3 bases; junction bases not matched to a gene: 4.